One and the same sample provided the 2 T cell receptor beta chains below, sequenced in a study of T cell responses to AZD1222 COVID-19 vaccine. TCRdb keeps only in-frame clones here, not all; method: immunoSEQ multiplex PCR. The sample records about 100,000 clones, roughly 90% being singletons. The sample consisted of peripheral blood, taken on day 0 of AZD1222 vaccination. The receptors originated from an adult in good health.

V is TRBV7-6 and J is TRBJ2-1; 9 bases fit TRBD2. The CDR3 is made up of 19 amino acids. V shed 5 bases and J 7 bases; nucleotides not matched to a gene: 21. Germline-derived CDR1 and CDR2 are SGHVS and FNYEAQ. The CDR3 nucleotides are TGTGCCAGCAGCCCCCGCCCGAGCTGGCGGGAGGGCCAGGGGAATGAGCAGTTCTTC. It specifies CASSPRPSWREGQGNEQFF.

J is TRBJ2-3 and V is TRBV7-3; possible D gene TRBD2, 6 bases. The germline V gene has CDR1 SGHTA and CDR2 FQGTGA. The CDR3 spans 14 residues. V was clipped by 4 bases and J by 5 bases, with 13 bases between them. CDR3 nucleotide sequence: TGTGCCAGCAGCTCCCCTATGCGGGGAGATACGCAGTATTTT. This codes for CASSSPMRGDTQYF.